The sequence of this T cell receptor (beta chain) was determined in a study of T cell clonality in common variable immunodeficiency. TCRdb's table, derived via immunoSEQ multiplex PCR, lists solely in-frame clones and lacks some. The sample has tens of thousands of clones, none seen only once; the top ten hold approximately 30%. The CVID group had over 12 females and approximately 30 males, mean age approximately 40. For at least one year, all CVID subjects received replacement immunoglobulin. Whole-study results and caveats: Links between repertoire features and CVID complications were heterogeneity-limited. Fewer deletions and N-nucleotide insertions were reportedly seen in common variable immunodeficiency TCR beta sequences. Compared with healthy controls, CVID subjects showed increased TCRbeta clonality, mostly in about a third.

Concerning this clone: What it binds is unknown.

Material: peripheral blood mononuclear cells. The TCR sequence derives from a human donor with common variable immunodeficiency.

The CDR3 DNA, read in part, is TGTGCCAGCAGCTCCCGCACCTTCTTCGGCACTGAA. Its protein is CASSSRTFFGTE. The whole CDR3 sequence is CASSSRTFFGTEAFF. The rearrangement joins TRBV7-2 to TRBJ1-1; D is ambiguous. The read stops 3 residues short of the end of the CDR3; the missing end is completed from the germline J gene. Germline values: CDR1 SGHTA, CDR2 FQGNSA. Trimming took 4 bases from V and 4 from J, leaving 16 bases between them. This CDR3 spans 15 amino acids. The full variable domain, with the rest looked up from reference TRBV7-2 and TRBJ1-1, is GAGVSQSPSNKVTEKGKDVELRCDPISGHTALYWYRQSLGQGLEFLIYFQGNSAPDKSGLPSDRFSAERTGGSVSTLTIQRTQQEDSAVYLCASSSRTFFGTEAFFGQGTRLTVV.